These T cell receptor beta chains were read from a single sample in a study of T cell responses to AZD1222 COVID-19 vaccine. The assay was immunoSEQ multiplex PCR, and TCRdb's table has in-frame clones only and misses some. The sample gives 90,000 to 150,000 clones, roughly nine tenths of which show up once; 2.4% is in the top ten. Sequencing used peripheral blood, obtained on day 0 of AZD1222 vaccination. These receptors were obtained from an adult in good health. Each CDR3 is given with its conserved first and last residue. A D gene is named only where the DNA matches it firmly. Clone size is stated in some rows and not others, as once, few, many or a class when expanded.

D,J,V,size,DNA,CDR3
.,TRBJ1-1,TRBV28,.,TGTGCCAGCATCCCTCCGGGCAGCCCCACTGAAGCTTTCTTT,CASIPPGSPTEAFF
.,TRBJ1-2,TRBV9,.,TGTGCCAGCAGCGTATTGGACAGCTCGCCCTATGGCTACACCTTC,CASSVLDSSPYGYTF
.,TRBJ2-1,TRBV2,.,TGTGCCAGCATCAGGAACAGGGATTGGATCGAGCAGTTCTTC,CASIRNRDWIEQFF
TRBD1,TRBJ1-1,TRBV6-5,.,TGTGCCAGCAGTCACCCTGGACAGGGGCGTGAAGCTTTCTTT,CASSHPGQGREAFF
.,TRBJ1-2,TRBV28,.,TGTGCCAGCAGTTTAGGGCAGGGTAACTATGGCTACACCTTC,CASSLGQGNYGYTF
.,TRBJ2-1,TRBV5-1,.,TGCGCCAGCAGCATTACCGAAGGGTATGAGCAGTTCTTC,CASSITEGYEQFF
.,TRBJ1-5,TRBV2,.,TGTGCCAGCAGGAGGGGGGGTAACAGCAATCAGCCCCAGCATTTT,CASRRGGNSNQPQHF
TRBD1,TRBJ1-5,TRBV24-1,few,TGTGCCACCAGTGACGGACAGGGTGGACAGCCCCAGCATTTT,CATSDGQGGQPQHF
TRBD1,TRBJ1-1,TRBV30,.,TGTGCCTGGAGAATCCAAGGACAGGGGGCGGGCACTGAAGCTTTCTTT,CAWRIQGQGAGTEAFF
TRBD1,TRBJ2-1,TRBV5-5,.,TGTGCCAGCAGCCCGACAGGGATCTCCTACAATGAGCAGTTCTTC,CASSPTGISYNEQFF
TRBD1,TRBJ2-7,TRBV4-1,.,TGCGCCAGCAGCCAAGACCAGGGGGCTTTCGGCCTCTCTAGCTCCTACGAGCAGTACTTC,CASSQDQGAFGLSSSYEQYF
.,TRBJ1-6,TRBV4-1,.,TGCGCCAGCAGCCAAACGATCCTAGGCCAGGGGAATTCACCCCTCCACTTT,CASSQTILGQGNSPLHF
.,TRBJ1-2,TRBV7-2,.,TGTGCCAGCAGCCCAGGGCGAGGAGAGGGATCGCGGGGCTATGGCTACACCTTC,CASSPGRGEGSRGYGYTF
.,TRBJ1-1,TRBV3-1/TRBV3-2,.,TGTGCCAGCAGCCAAGTCCCTGGGGCTGAAGCTTTCTTT,CASSQVPGAEAFF
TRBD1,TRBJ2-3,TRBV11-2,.,TGTGCCAGCAGCTTGGACAGGGGCACAGATACGCAGTATTTT,CASSLDRGTDTQYF
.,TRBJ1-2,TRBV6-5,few,TGTGCCAGCAGTTATAAGGGGGAAGTCTATGGCTACACCTTC,CASSYKGEVYGYTF
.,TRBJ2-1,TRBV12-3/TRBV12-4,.,TGTGCCAGCAGTGCCCGGGCCTTGGGTCCGTTCTTC,CASSARALGPFF